Presented here are 8 T cell receptor beta chains from one specimen sequenced in a study of beta chain features in type 1 diabetes listed by TCRdb under 2018. The study at large found these results: In all four CD4+ subsets, TCRB CDR3 length was moderately but significantly shorter in type 1 diabetes patients.

Libraries came from the immunoSEQ multiplex PCR assay. The entire isolated RNA was reverse transcribed using the High Capacity cDNA Reverse Transcription Kit, and thus expressed TCRB transcripts were sequenced. Drawn from immuneACCESS, this table holds only the in-frame rearrangements with V and J called that TCRdb kept. Clones are partly lost; checked studies trace under half to an unresolved V gene and leave the rest unexplained. The sample records roughly 100,000 clones, 28% of which are singletons. Under 0.55% of the sample comes from the top ten. These receptors have no identified antigens. Sequencing input: central memory CD4+ T cells from blood. These receptors came from a woman aged 18-29 years with type 1 diabetes.

This clone was counted a few times. This chain links TRBV6-6 with TRBJ2-2; 9 nucleotides align to TRBD2. After removal of 6 bases from V and 2 bases from J, the junction contained 4 bases not matched to a gene. The germline CDR1 and CDR2 sequences are MNHNY and SVGAGI (reference sequence). The CDR3 length is 15 residues. CDR3 loop: CASRIAGANTGELFF. The DNA of the CDR3 is TGTGCCAGCAGGATAGCGGGAGCTAACACCGGGGAGCTGTTTTTT.

V and J are TRBV5-1 and TRBJ2-1, with TRBD2 as a possible D gene (5 bases). V lost 3 bases and J lost 6, with 13 bases in between. The CDR3 runs to 14 residues. Germline CDR1 reads SGHRS; CDR2 reads YFSETQ. The CDR3 loop is CASSYGLAFNEQFF. The CDR3 DNA sequence: TGCGCCAGCAGCTACGGACTCGCCTTCAATGAGCAGTTCTTC.

V is TRBV29-1 and J is TRBJ1-2; TRBD1 is a possible D gene (6 bases). The CDR3 runs 13 residues. V was clipped by 8 bases and J by 3 bases, with 16 bases between them. Germline CDR1 reads SQVTM; CDR2 reads ANQGSEA. CDR3: CSSDRDTDYGYTF. In DNA form, the CDR3 reads TGCAGCTCAGACCGGGACACCGACTATGGCTACACCTTC.

The CDR3 is CASSLFLAGGRGPLYEQYF. CDR3 nucleotide sequence: TGTGCCAGCAGTTTATTTCTAGCGGGAGGGAGAGGGCCCCTCTACGAGCAGTACTTC. The rearrangement uses TRBV28 and TRBJ2-7; 12 bases agree with TRBD2. Trimming cost V 1 base and J 3 bases; bases outside gene matches: 13. The CDR3 is 19 residues long. CDR1 is MDHEN and CDR2 is SYDVKM in the germline V gene.

The J gene is TRBJ1-1, the V gene TRBV5-1, with D unclear. The CDR3 extends over 13 amino acids. Between the trimmed V and J ends, which lost 1 base and 8 bases, there was a span of 12 bases. The germline CDR1 and CDR2 sequences are SGHRS and YFSETQ. Written as DNA, the CDR3 is TGCGCCAGCAGCTTGAGTGAGAAGACAGAAGCTTTCTTT. This encodes CASSLSEKTEAFF.

The CDR3, as DNA: TGTGCCAGCAGCTTACTAACGGGGAACACCGGGGAGCTGTTTTTT. It is translated as CASSLLTGNTGELFF. The rearrangement uses TRBV7-2 and TRBJ2-2; D call uncertain. Trimming took 2 bases from V and 1 from J, leaving 8 bases between them. The CDR3 has 15 amino acids. Germline CDR1 SGHTA, CDR2 FQGNSA.

This clone turned up a few times. The genes are TRBV27 and TRBJ2-1, with TRBD2 identical over 10 bases. The ends lost 5 bases at V and 1 base at J; junction bases unmatched: 5. CDR3 length: 16 amino acids. CDR1 and CDR2 (germline): MNHEY, SMNVEV (reference sequence). The DNA of the CDR3 is TGTGCCAGCAGTGGGACTAGCGCGAAATCCTACAATGAGCAGTTCTTC. Translation gives CASSGTSAKSYNEQFF.

Remarks on this clone: In the same sample, other DNA sequences code for this CDR3. The J gene is TRBJ1-1, the V gene TRBV30; 8 bases line up with TRBD1. CDR1 is GTSNPN and CDR2 is SVGIG in the germline V gene (reference sequence). This CDR3 spans 11 amino acids. V gave up 3 bases and J gave up 10 bases; unmatched junction bases: 4. CDR3 coding DNA: TGTGCCTGGAGCGGTACAGGGGGAGCTTTCTTT. Its protein is CAWSGTGGAFF. Full variable domain (outside the CDR3, taken from reference TRBV30 and TRBJ1-1): SQTIHQWPATLVQPVGSPLSLECTVEGTSNPNLYWYRQAAGRGLQLLFYSVGIGQISSEVPQNLSASRPQDRQFILSSKKLLLSDSGFYLCAWSGTGGAFFGQGTRLTVV.